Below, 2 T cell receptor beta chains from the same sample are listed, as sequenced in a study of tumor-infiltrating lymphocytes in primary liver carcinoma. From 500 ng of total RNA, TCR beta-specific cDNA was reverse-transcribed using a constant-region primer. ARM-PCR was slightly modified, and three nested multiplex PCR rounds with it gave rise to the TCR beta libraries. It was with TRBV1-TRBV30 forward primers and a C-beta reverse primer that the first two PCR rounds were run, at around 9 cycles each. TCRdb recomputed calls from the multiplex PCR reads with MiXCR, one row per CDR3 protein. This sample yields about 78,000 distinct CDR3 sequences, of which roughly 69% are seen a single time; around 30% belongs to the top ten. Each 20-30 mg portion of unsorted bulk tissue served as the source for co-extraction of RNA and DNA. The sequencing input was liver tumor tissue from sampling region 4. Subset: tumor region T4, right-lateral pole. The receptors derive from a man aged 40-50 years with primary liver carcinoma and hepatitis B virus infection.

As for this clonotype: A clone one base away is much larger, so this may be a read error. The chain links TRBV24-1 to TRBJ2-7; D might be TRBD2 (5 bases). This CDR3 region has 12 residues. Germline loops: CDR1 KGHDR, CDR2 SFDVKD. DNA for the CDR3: TGTGTCACCAGTGATCGGGATAACGAGCAGTACTTC. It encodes CVTSDRDNEQYF.

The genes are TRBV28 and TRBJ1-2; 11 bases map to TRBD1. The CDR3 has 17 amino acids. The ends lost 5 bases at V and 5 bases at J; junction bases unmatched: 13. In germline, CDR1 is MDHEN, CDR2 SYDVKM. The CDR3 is CASSPFWTGGADYGYTF. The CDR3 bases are TGTGCCAGCAGTCCCTTCTGGACAGGGGGCGCAGATTATGGCTACACCTTC.